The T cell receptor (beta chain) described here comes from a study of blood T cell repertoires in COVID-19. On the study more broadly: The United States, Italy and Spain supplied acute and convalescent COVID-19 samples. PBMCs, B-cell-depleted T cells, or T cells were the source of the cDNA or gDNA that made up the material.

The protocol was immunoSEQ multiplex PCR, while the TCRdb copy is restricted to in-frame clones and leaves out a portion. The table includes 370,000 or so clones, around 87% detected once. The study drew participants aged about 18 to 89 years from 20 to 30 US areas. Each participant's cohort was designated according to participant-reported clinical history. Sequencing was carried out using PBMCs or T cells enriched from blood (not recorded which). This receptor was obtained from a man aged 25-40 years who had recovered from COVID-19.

The CDR3 here is CASSQPIRGWGEKLFF. The CDR3 DNA follows: TGTGCCAGCAGCCAACCGATCAGGGGATGGGGTGAAAAACTGTTTTTT. The genes are TRBV3-1 (or the pseudogene TRBV3-2) and TRBJ1-4; possibly TRBD1 for D (6 bases). CDR1 is LGHDT, CDR2 YNNKEL, per germline (reference sequence). CDR3 size: 16 residues. Trimming pared 2 bases from V and 7 bases from J, leaving 17 bases between.